This TCR beta chain derives from a study of Graves' ophthalmopathy and Graves' hyperthyroidism. Study-wide findings and caveats: Blood also carried most expanded thyroid clonotypes exceeding 0.001 frequency. Between ophthalmopathy and stable hyperthyroidism, a 13-signature model drew a separation with nearly 90% sensitivity and around 80% specificity.

There are 16 residues in the CDR3. The germline CDR1 and CDR2 sequences are MNHEY and SVGAGI. Trimming shortened V by 0 bases and J by 1 base, and 12 bases separated the two germline ends. This clonotype was counted many times. Its specificity is unknown. Amplification from RNA transcripts yielded the TCR beta CDR3 regions. HTBI-primed RT-PCR formed the first round, and a multiplex PCR formed the second. TCRdb independently ran MiXCR on the multiplex PCR reads; one entry per CDR3 protein. The sample has 300,000 to 400,000 distinct CDR3 sequences, 15% to 20% seen once; the top ten hold approximately 13%. Clinical symptoms and serum thyroxine were used for diagnosis; TRAb, thyroid ultrasound and orbital computed tomography were also relied on.

The chain uses TRBV6-5 and TRBJ1-1; D might be TRBD1 (5 bases). The source of this sequence is an adult man with Graves' ophthalmopathy. The specimen sequenced was peripheral blood. The CDR3 here is CASSYSGREGNTEAFF. DNA of the CDR3: TGTGCCAGCAGTTACTCGGGCAGGGAAGGGAACACTGAAGCTTTCTTT.